The rows below give T cell receptor beta chains drawn from one sample of a study of blood T cells in healthy people across ages. Each CDR3 protein is one row after TCRdb ran MiXCR on the 5' RACE reads. Of 780,000 or so distinct CDR3 sequences in the sample, around 50% are singletons; the top ten hold roughly 25%. Sequencing input: blood. Every receptor here comes from a man aged 40-50 years in good health. Each CDR3 is given with its conserved first and last residue. The order of the fields is D gene, J gene, V gene, clone size, CDR3 DNA, CDR3 protein. The D gene is left open where the match is weak. Only some rows state a clone size, as once, few, many or a class for expanded clones.

. TRBJ1-6 TRBV12-3/TRBV12-4 . TGTGCCAGCAGTTTGGGCAGCGAGTATTCACCCCTCCACTTT CASSLGSEYSPLHF
TRBD2 TRBJ2-5 TRBV9 few TGTGCCAGCAGCATCGGACCCCAAGCGGGGGAGACCCAGTACTTC CASSIGPQAGETQYF
. TRBJ1-2 TRBV27 . TGTGCCAGCAGTACCTCAAACGAGGGAAACGGCCGGGGCTACACCTTC CASSTSNEGNGRGYTF
. TRBJ1-6 TRBV27 once TGTGCCAGCAGTGACAGGAGTTCCACACCCCTCCACTTT CASSDRSSTPLHF
. TRBJ1-2 TRBV6-6 . TGTGCCAGCAGTTACTCGGCCGTAGGGAACTATGGCTACACCTTC CASSYSAVGNYGYTF
TRBD2 TRBJ2-3 TRBV15 few TGTGCCACCAGCAGGCGGACTAGGGTTGCAGATACGCAGTATTTT CATSRRTRVADTQYF
. TRBJ1-4 TRBV7-9 . TGTGCCAGCAGCTCTAACGCTGGAACTAATGAAAAACTGTTTTTT CASSSNAGTNEKLFF
. TRBJ2-3 TRBV20-1 . TGCAGTGCTCCCGCCTCAGATACGCAGTATTTC CSAPASDTQYF
TRBD2 TRBJ2-2 TRBV20-1 . TGCAGTGCTAGAGATCTCTCGCGGGGGGAAGGAACCGGGGAGCTGTTTTTT CSARDLSRGEGTGELFF
. TRBJ2-3 TRBV20-1 many TGCAGTGCCCAGAGGGGAGATACGCAGTATTTT CSAQRGDTQYF
TRBD1 TRBJ2-3 TRBV6-2/TRBV6-3 . TGTGCCAGCAGTAACCCCGACAGGGAACCGTCCACAGATACGCAGTATTTT CASSNPDREPSTDTQYF
. TRBJ2-7 TRBV7-2 . TGTGCCAGCAGTTATACAGGGTTCGAGCAGTACTTC CASSYTGFEQYF
. TRBJ2-5 TRBV7-3 . TGTGCCAGCAGCTCCGGGACACAAAAAGAGACCCAGTACTTC CASSSGTQKETQYF
TRBD2 TRBJ2-3 TRBV27 once TGTGCCAGCAGTGATACTAGCGGGATGAGAACAGATACGCAGTATTTT CASSDTSGMRTDTQYF
. TRBJ2-5 TRBV9 . TGTGCCGGCAGCACTGGGATACCAGAGACCCAGTACTTC CAGSTGIPETQYF
TRBD2 TRBJ2-1 TRBV20-1 . TGCAGTGCTAGATCGCGGGGCGGGGGGGCCTTAAATGAGCAGTTCTTC CSARSRGGGALNEQFF
TRBD2 TRBJ2-5 TRBV25-1 few TGTGCCAGCAGTGAACGACTAGCGGGTAAAGAGACCCAGTACTTC CASSERLAGKETQYF
. TRBJ2-7 TRBV29-1 few TGCAGCGTTGATCATGGCAGACAGGGAGGGTACGAGCAGTACTTC CSVDHGRQGGYEQYF
TRBD2 TRBJ2-7 TRBV15 many TGTGCCACCAGCAGCCCCGGGGATAGCGGGAGGTTCTCCTACGAGCAGTACTTC CATSSPGDSGRFSYEQYF
TRBD1 TRBJ2-3 TRBV20-1 many TGCAGTGCTAGAGAACCGGGACAGCAAGGCACAGATACGCAGTATTTT CSAREPGQQGTDTQYF
. TRBJ2-2 TRBV7-2 . TGTGCCAGCAGCCCCGTTCTTGGCGGGGAGCTGTTTTTT CASSPVLGGELFF
TRBD2 TRBJ2-3 TRBV28 few TGTGCCAGCAGTCCCACAACTAGCGGCGTCACAGATACGCAGTATTTT CASSPTTSGVTDTQYF
TRBD2 TRBJ2-3 TRBV15 . TGTGCCACCAGCCGGGGAGGGCCAGAGGGGGATACGCAGTATTTT CATSRGGPEGDTQYF
. TRBJ2-5 TRBV5-1 many TGCGCCAGCAGCTTGAGTAGCGGTCAAGAGACCCAGTACTTC CASSLSSGQETQYF
TRBD1 TRBJ2-5 TRBV20-1 . TGCTCGACCACGGGACAGGGACAAGAGACCCAGTACTTC CSTTGQGQETQYF
TRBD2 TRBJ2-3 TRBV27 . TGTGCTAGCAGTTCCCTCCGGGAGGGCCATGAGAAAGATACGCAGTATTTT CASSSLREGHEKDTQYF
TRBD2 TRBJ2-1 TRBV6-1 . TGTGCCAGCAAAGTTCTAGCGGGAGGCGTGATGACCTACAATGAGCAGTTCTTC CASKVLAGGVMTYNEQFF
. TRBJ2-7 TRBV18 . TGTGCCAGCTCACGACCTCTCGACTACGAGCAGTACTTC CASSRPLDYEQYF
. TRBJ2-5 TRBV7-9 . TGTGCCAGCAGCGATCGGTACCAAGAGACCCAGTACTTC CASSDRYQETQYF
TRBD2 TRBJ2-5 TRBV20-1 . TGCAGTGCCCAGGGGCGGGGGGGAGAGACCCAGTACTTC CSAQGRGGETQYF
. TRBJ2-5 TRBV12-3/TRBV12-4 . . CASSSSTVREQYF
TRBD1 TRBJ1-2 TRBV6-5 once TGTGCCAGCAGTTACAGAGGGGGCCGTGGCTACACCTTC CASSYRGGRGYTF
. TRBJ1-1 TRBV4-3 . TGCGCCAGCAGCCAAACTGCACGGAGCCGGACTGAAGCTTTCTTT CASSQTARSRTEAFF
. TRBJ2-7 TRBV3-1 . TGTGCCAGCAGCCAAGAGGTAGGGCAGACCTACGAGCAGTACTTC CASSQEVGQTYEQYF
TRBD1 TRBJ2-1 TRBV29-1 . TGCAGCGCTGAAGGGACAGGGATCAATGAGCAGTTCTTC CSAEGTGINEQFF
. TRBJ2-1 TRBV10-3 few TGTGCCATCAGGTGGACAGAGAACAATGAGCAGTTCTTC CAIRWTENNEQFF
TRBD2 TRBJ2-1 TRBV29-1 . TGCAGCGTTGAAGGGACTAGCGGTTTCTCCTACAATGAGCAGTTCTTC CSVEGTSGFSYNEQFF
TRBD2 TRBJ2-7 TRBV10-3 . TGTGCCATCAGGGGGGGACTAGCGAATTACGAGCAGTACTTC CAIRGGLANYEQYF
. TRBJ2-7 TRBV6-5 . TGTGCCAGCAGTTACTCAGCGAACGGAAGGGGCCAGTACTTC CASSYSANGRGQYF
. TRBJ2-7 TRBV7-2 few TGTGCCAGCAGCTTAGATGGCGGCTATTTCTACGAGCAGTACTTC CASSLDGGYFYEQYF
TRBD2 TRBJ2-5 TRBV12-3/TRBV12-4 . TGTGCCAGCAGCGGACTAGTCGAAGAGACCCAGTACTTC CASSGLVEETQYF
. TRBJ1-2 TRBV6-5 few TGTGCCAGCAGTTACGATTGGACAGATGGCTACACCTTC CASSYDWTDGYTF
. TRBJ2-1 TRBV20-1 . TGCAGTGCTAGGGGACTCGCATACAATGAGCAGTTCTTC CSARGLAYNEQFF
. TRBJ2-5 TRBV29-1 . TGCAGCGTTGAGTTGAGGCTTTCGGAGACCCAGTACTTC CSVELRLSETQYF
. TRBJ1-4 TRBV10-2 few TGCGCCAGCAGTGAGTCGAAATGGGAAAAACTGTTTTTT CASSESKWEKLFF
. TRBJ1-1 TRBV3-1 . TGTGCCAGCAGCCAAGGGGGGCTGATCACTGAAGCTTTCTTT CASSQGGLITEAFF
TRBD1 TRBJ2-3 TRBV11-2 . TGTGCCAGCAGCCGACAGGGGGCCCAGGGGGATACGCAGTATTTT CASSRQGAQGDTQYF
. TRBJ1-6 TRBV27 . TGTGCCAGCAGTTTACGCCCGGGCCTTAACCATTCACCCCTCCACTTT CASSLRPGLNHSPLHF
. TRBJ2-3 TRBV7-6 . TGTGCCAGCAGCTTAGACCGCGGCAGCGGTGCCTTGCGGGGAGATACGCAGTATTTT CASSLDRGSGALRGDTQYF
TRBD1 TRBJ1-6 TRBV6-1 . TGTGCCAGCACCAACAGGGGATGGGATTCACCCCTCCACTTT CASTNRGWDSPLHF
TRBD2 TRBJ2-3 TRBV27 . TGTGCCAGCAGTCCTTCTAGCGGGGTTACAGATACGCAGTATTTT CASSPSSGVTDTQYF
. TRBJ2-7 TRBV29-1 few TGCAGCGTTGGCAGGGGCCACGAGCAGTACTTC CSVGRGHEQYF
. TRBJ2-6 TRBV7-9 few TGTGCCAGCAGCTCCGGAACAGGGACTGGGGCCAACGTCCTGACTTTC CASSSGTGTGANVLTF
. TRBJ1-2 TRBV7-9 . TGTGCCAGCAGCCCCCGACAGTTTCGGACTTCGGATCATGGCTACACCTTC CASSPRQFRTSDHGYTF
. TRBJ2-1 TRBV13 few TGTGCCAGCAGCTTAGGATGGGGCAGGATGAACAATGAGCAGTTCTTC CASSLGWGRMNNEQFF
. TRBJ1-5 TRBV25-1 . TGTGCCAGCAGTAAAACTCTCCACCATCCTTATAGCAATCAGCCCCAGCATTTT CASSKTLHHPYSNQPQHF